The T cell receptor beta chain described here comes from a study of blood T cell repertoires in COVID-19. TCRdb's copy holds only in-frame clones and misses some; the assay was immunoSEQ multiplex PCR. The sample has a few hundred thousand clones, around 90% seen once. V lost 2 bases to trimming and J lost 5 bases, with 21 bases between them. The CDR3 consists of 17 residues. Germline values: CDR1 MGHRA, CDR2 YSYEKL. Participant age was about 18 to 100 years, and participants resided in about 25 US areas. The sequence came from a man under 40 who had recovered from COVID-19. The rearrangement joins TRBV4-1 to TRBJ2-5, with a weak D call TRBD2 (7 bases). Sequencing input: PBMCs or T cells enriched from blood (not recorded which). CDR3 amino acids: CASSQFMGGGPGETQYF. The CDR3, as DNA: TGCGCCAGCAGCCAATTCATGGGAGGGGGACCCGGGGAGACCCAGTACTTC.